A single sample is the source of the 27 T cell receptor beta chains below, sequenced in a study of blood T cell repertoires in COVID-19 (dated by TCRdb to the early 2020s). The library relied on the immunoSEQ multiplex PCR assay. TCRdb obtained this table from immuneACCESS and retained in-frame rearrangements with V and J assigned. These tables miss some clones; where compared with another copy, unresolved V genes account for less than half of the shortfall, and the remainder is unexplained. This sample comprises some 350,000 clones, 90% of them detected only once. The ten largest make up 6% to 7.5% of the sample. Sequenced: peripheral blood. These receptor sequences come from a man between 18 and 35 years old with active or convalescent COVID-19.

The chain is built from TRBV27 and TRBJ2-1; the match to TRBD2 covers 9 bases. Germline trimming cut 7 bases from V and 6 bases from J; bases unmatched to any gene: 13. Germline V gives CDR1 MNHEY, CDR2 SMNVEV (reference sequence). The CDR3 spans 16 residues. The CDR3 region has the DNA TGTGCCAGCACCCCATTGGGCGGGGGGGCCGTCAATGAGCAGTTCTTC. This translates into CASTPLGGGAVNEQFF.

V is TRBV6-5 and J is TRBJ2-3; TRBD2 matches at 7 bases. Germline V gene data show CDR1 as MNHEY and CDR2 as SVGAGI. J gave up 3 bases and V 0 bases, and 6 bases lay outside the gene matches. This CDR3 comprises 16 residues. CDR3 region: CASSYSWGGLTDTQYF. The CDR3 DNA is TGTGCCAGCAGTTACTCTTGGGGGGGGTTGACAGATACGCAGTATTTT.

The V and J genes are TRBV18 and TRBJ1-1, with TRBD1 matching 9 bases. CDR3 length equals 16 residues. V shed 0 bases and J 1 base; nucleotides not matched to a gene: 3. Germline lookup yields CDR1 KGHSH and CDR2 LQKENI. The CDR3 loop reads CASSPPQGAWNTEAFF. CDR3 in DNA: TGTGCCAGCTCACCACCACAGGGGGCATGGAACACTGAAGCTTTCTTT.

The CDR3 nucleotides are TGTGCCATCAGTGAAGGACAGATCTACGGTAATGAAAAACTGTTTTTT. It codes for CAISEGQIYGNEKLFF. The chain is built from TRBV10-3 and TRBJ1-4, with D possibly TRBD1 on 6 matching bases. V was cut by 3 bases and J by 4 bases, with 15 bases left in between. Germline loops: CDR1 ENHRY, CDR2 SYGVKD. The CDR3 runs to 16 residues.

The chain combines TRBV11-2 with TRBJ2-1; 14 bases are a match to TRBD2. Germline V gives CDR1 SGHAT, CDR2 FQNNGV. The CDR3 is 16 amino acids. V dropped 6 bases and J dropped 8; count of bases not matched to a gene: 9. CDR3 amino acids: CASSPDGTSGSDEQFF. The CDR3 nucleotides read TGTGCCAGCAGTCCGGACGGGACTAGCGGGAGTGATGAGCAGTTCTTC. Full variable domain (rest looked up from reference TRBV11-2 and TRBJ2-1): EAGVAQSPRYKIIEKRQSVAFWCNPISGHATLYWYQQILGQGPKLLIQFQNNGVVDDSQLPKDRFSAERLKGVDSTLKIQPAKLEDSAVYLCASSPDGTSGSDEQFFGPGTRLTVL.

The chain joins TRBV7-2 to TRBJ2-7; D possibly corresponds to TRBD1 (7 bases). From germline, CDR1 is SGHTA and CDR2 FQGNSA. The CDR3 is 16 amino acids. V shed 1 base and J shed 2 bases, with 15 bases lying between them. The CDR3 spells CASSLGGGGATYEQYF. CDR3 nucleotides: TGTGCCAGCAGCTTAGGCGGAGGGGGCGCAACCTACGAGCAGTACTTC.

This clone was seen ten or more times. The chain uses TRBV9 and TRBJ2-7, with D possibly matching TRBD2 (6 bases). Germline CDR1 and CDR2: SGDLS and YYNGEE. Trimming took off 4 bases at V and 6 bases at J, with 17 bases between the two ends. The CDR3 has 14 amino acids. The CDR3 sequence: CASSQTGLAREQYF. Written as DNA, the CDR3 is TGTGCCAGCAGCCAAACGGGACTGGCCCGCGAGCAGTACTTC.

This rearrangement joins TRBV28 to TRBJ1-4; D is possibly TRBD1 (6 bases). The CDR3 is 15 residues long. V lost 6 bases, J lost 8 bases, and 19 bases lay in between. The germline gives CDR1 MDHEN, CDR2 SYDVKM. The CDR3 loop is CASSFNGGRKEKLFF. CDR3 in DNA: TGTGCCAGCAGCTTTAACGGGGGGCGCAAAGAAAAACTGTTTTTT.

This sequence joins TRBV27 and TRBJ1-4, with 8 bases lining up with TRBD1. CDR1 is MNHEY and CDR2 is SMNVEV in the germline V gene (reference sequence). The V segment lost 2 bases and the J segment 8 bases; nucleotides outside the gene matches: 10. This CDR3 is 16 amino acids long. Written as DNA, the CDR3 is TGTGCCAGCAGTTTAATCTCAGGGGGCGGTCCCGAAAAACTGTTTTTT. Translation: CASSLISGGGPEKLFF.

This chain uses TRBV15 with TRBJ1-1, with D possibly being TRBD1 (6 bases). Germline loops: CDR1 LNHNV, CDR2 YYDKDF (reference sequence). V lost 0 bases and J lost 2, with 10 bases in between. CDR3 length: 15 residues. The CDR3 nucleotides are TGTGCCACCAGCAGAGAGGGACAAGTAAACACTGAAGCTTTCTTT. Its translation is CATSREGQVNTEAFF.

The chain uses TRBV9 and TRBJ2-1; D is undetermined. CDR3 size: 15 residues. V was cut by 2 bases and J by 6 bases, with 15 bases left in between. Germline CDR1 reads SGDLS; CDR2 reads YYNGEE. CDR3 sequence reads: CASSVESVTTNEQFF. DNA of the CDR3: TGTGCCAGCAGCGTCGAAAGCGTTACTACCAATGAGCAGTTCTTC.

This clone has only a few counts. The J gene is TRBJ1-2, the V gene TRBV19; 10 positions agree with TRBD1. Germline V gives CDR1 LNHDA, CDR2 SQIVND (reference sequence). This CDR3 contains 14 residues. V lost 4 bases, J lost 6 bases, and 5 bases stayed unmatched. The CDR3 coding sequence is TGTGCCAGTAGTAATAAAGGACAGGGGGATGGCTACACCTTC. Translated: CASSNKGQGDGYTF.

The CDR3 DNA is TGTGCCAGCAGCTTAGCCTCTCCTAGCACAGATACGCAGTATTTT. This sequence encodes CASSLASPSTDTQYF. This chain joins TRBV7-8 and TRBJ2-3; D unresolved. Germline CDR1 SGHVS, CDR2 FQNEAQ. This CDR3 comprises 15 residues. V lost 0 bases, J lost 0 bases, and 7 bases lay in between.

The chain joins TRBV28 to TRBJ2-2; 8 nucleotides line up with TRBD1. This CDR3 spans 16 amino acids. V gave up 5 bases and J gave up 1 base; unmatched junction bases: 6. CDR1 and CDR2 (germline): MDHEN, SYDVKM. Here the CDR3 reads CASSITGTGNTGELFF. DNA of the CDR3: TGTGCCAGCAGTATCACCGGGACAGGGAACACCGGGGAGCTGTTTTTT.

The chain recombines TRBV18 with TRBJ1-1; D is uncertain. The CDR3 runs 17 residues. V lost 2 bases and J lost 4, with 20 bases in between. From germline, CDR1 is KGHSH and CDR2 LQKENI. CDR3 DNA sequence: TGTGCCAGCTCACCAAGGGCCCGAGGGAAGGGTGGCACTGAAGCTTTCTTT. This translates into CASSPRARGKGGTEAFF.

CDR3 sequence reads: CASSPGRVYGEETQYF. CDR3 nucleotides: TGTGCCAGCAGCCCAGGGAGGGTATACGGGGAGGAGACCCAGTACTTC. The chain employs TRBV7-3 and TRBJ2-5; 7 nucleotides line up with TRBD2. The trim removed 5 bases at V and 5 bases at J, leaving 14 bases unmatched. Germline assignment: CDR1 SGHTA and CDR2 FQGTGA. The CDR3 is made up of 16 amino acids. The entire variable domain, with the rest obtained from reference TRBV7-3 and TRBJ2-5, is as follows: GAGVSQTPSNKVTEKGKYVELRCDPISGHTALYWYRQSLGQGPEFLIYFQGTGAADDSGLPNDRFFAVRPEGSVSTLKIQRTERGDSAVYLCASSPGRVYGEETQYFGPGTRLLVL.

This clone was observed a handful of times. The chain carries TRBV27 and TRBJ1-6, with a possible D match to TRBD1 (6 bases). Trimming removed 3 bases at V and 7 bases at J, with 10 bases between. This CDR3 region has 14 residues. Germline lookup yields CDR1 MNHEY and CDR2 SMNVEV (reference sequence). The CDR3 bases are TGTGCCAGCAGTTTGACAGGATGGAATTCACCCCTCCACTTT. Its protein product is CASSLTGWNSPLHF.

V and J are TRBV5-8 and TRBJ1-5, with TRBD1 matching 9 bases. The CDR3 runs to 16 residues. Germline lookup yields CDR1 SGHTS and CDR2 YDEGEE. V lost 3 bases, J lost 3 bases, and 7 bases stayed unmatched. The CDR3 coding sequence is TGTGCCAGCAGCTGGAACCGGGACAGGGTCAATCAGCCCCAGCATTTT. Translation: CASSWNRDRVNQPQHF.

This chain uses TRBV5-1 with TRBJ2-2; no reliable D call. Germline-derived CDR1 and CDR2 are SGHRS and YFSETQ. V shed 4 bases and J shed 6 bases, with 10 bases lying between them. CDR3 length equals 13 residues. The CDR3 DNA is TGCGCCAGCAGCATATACAGTTCCGGGGAGCTGTTTTTT. Translating gives CASSIYSSGELFF. Based on the CDR3 plus reference TRBV5-1 and TRBJ2-2, the full variable domain is KAGVTQTPRYLIKTRGQQVTLSCSPISGHRSVSWYQQTPGQGLQFLFEYFSETQRNKGNFPGRFSGRQFSNSRSEMNVSTLELGDSALYLCASSIYSSGELFFGEGSRLTVL.

This chain links TRBV9 with TRBJ1-2; 9 nucleotides line up with TRBD1. CDR1 SGDLS and CDR2 YYNGEE come from the germline V gene. V trimming: 1 base; J trimming: 7 bases; junction bases outside the gene matches: 5. The CDR3 loop spans 14 amino acids. CDR3 DNA: TGTGCCAGCAGCGTAACACAGGGGGCTGGTGGCTACACCTTC. Translated, it gives CASSVTQGAGGYTF.

The chain recombines TRBV5-4 with TRBJ2-7; no firm D call. Germline CDR1 and CDR2: SGHNT and YYREEE (reference sequence). The CDR3 runs to 17 residues. Between the trimmed V and J ends, which lost 1 base and 2 bases, there was a span of 19 bases. This chain's CDR3 is CASSLTGLSYTPYEQYF. The CDR3 DNA is TGTGCCAGCAGCTTGACGGGTCTCTCCTACACCCCCTACGAGCAGTACTTC.

J is TRBJ2-5 and V is TRBV7-9, with 13 positions matching TRBD2. CDR1 and CDR2 (germline): SEHNR, FQNEAQ (reference sequence). Trimming cost V 6 bases and J 1 base; bases outside gene matches: 5. CDR3 length: 16 amino acids. The CDR3 loop reads CASSRGLAGVQETQYF. In DNA, the CDR3 is TGTGCCAGCAGTCGAGGACTAGCGGGAGTCCAAGAGACCCAGTACTTC.

This clone showed up just once. The chain links TRBV18 to TRBJ2-7; 12 bases agree with TRBD2. The CDR3 runs to 14 residues. V gave up 3 bases and J gave up 5 bases; unmatched junction bases: 2. Germline values: CDR1 KGHSH, CDR2 LQKENI. CDR3 sequence reads: CASSPRLAGDEQYF. The CDR3 nucleotides are TGTGCCAGCTCACCTAGACTAGCGGGAGACGAGCAGTACTTC.

The V call is TRBV7-2, the J call TRBJ2-7; 13 bases match TRBD2. The CDR3 totals 16 residues. Germline V gene lookup returns CDR1 SGHTA and CDR2 FQGNSA. V dropped 4 bases and J dropped 2; count of bases not matched to a gene: 5. The CDR3 sequence: CASSYRTSGRTYEQYF. CDR3 nucleotides: TGTGCCAGCAGCTACCGGACTAGCGGGAGAACCTACGAGCAGTACTTC.

V and J are TRBV10-2 and TRBJ1-2; 10 bases are shared with TRBD1. Germline V CDR1 and CDR2: WSHSY, SAAADI. V was clipped by 2 bases and J by 8 bases; unmatched bases: 11. This CDR3 has 16 amino acids. The CDR3 here is CASSENLGQGLRGYTF. The DNA of the CDR3 is TGCGCCAGCAGTGAGAATCTGGGACAGGGGTTAAGGGGCTACACCTTC.

This chain joins TRBV2 and TRBJ2-5; no clear D gene. CDR3 size: 13 residues. Germline V lookup: CDR1 SNHLY, CDR2 FYNNEI. V shed 7 bases and J shed 5 bases, with 14 bases lying between them. The CDR3 coding sequence is TGTGCCAGCAAAGCCGTTCATTGGGAGACCCAGTACTTC. It yields the protein CASKAVHWETQYF.

The rearrangement uses TRBV5-4 and TRBJ2-5; D is perhaps TRBD1 (6 bases). Germline V gene lookup returns CDR1 SGHNT and CDR2 YYREEE (reference sequence). The CDR3 loop spans 14 amino acids. Trimming took 2 bases from V and 2 from J, leaving 10 bases between them. The CDR3: CASSFAGEQETQYF. The CDR3 bases are TGTGCCAGCAGCTTTGCAGGGGAACAAGAGACCCAGTACTTC.